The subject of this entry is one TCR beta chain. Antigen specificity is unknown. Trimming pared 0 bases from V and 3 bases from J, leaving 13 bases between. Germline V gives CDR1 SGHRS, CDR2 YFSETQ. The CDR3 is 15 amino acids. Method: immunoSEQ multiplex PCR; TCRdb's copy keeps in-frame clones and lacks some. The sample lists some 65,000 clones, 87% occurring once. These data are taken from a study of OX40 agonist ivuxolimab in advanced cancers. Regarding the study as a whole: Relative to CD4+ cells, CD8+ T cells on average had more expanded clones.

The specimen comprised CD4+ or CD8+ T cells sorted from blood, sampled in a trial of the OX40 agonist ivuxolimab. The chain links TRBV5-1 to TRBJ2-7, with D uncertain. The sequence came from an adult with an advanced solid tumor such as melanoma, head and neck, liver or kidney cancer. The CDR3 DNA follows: TGCGCCAGCAGCTTGGAGGGCTCGCGTGGCTACGAGCAGTACTTC. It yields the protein CASSLEGSRGYEQYF.